Listed here is a single T cell receptor beta chain. What it binds is unknown. The ends were cut back, 3 bases at V and 6 bases at J, with 13 bases in the middle. Per germline, CDR1 MNHNY and CDR2 SVGAGI (reference sequence). The CDR3 extends over 14 amino acids. The source of the sample is a study of shared clonotypes between healthy human individuals. Study results and limitations: Four donors had around 5.2% of their naive CD4 clonotypes in common.

TCRdb's table, derived via immunoSEQ multiplex PCR, lists solely in-frame clones and lacks some. Of millions of clones listed, over 85% are singletons. The specimen was naive CD4+ T cells sorted from blood. Subset: CD45RA+ positively selected. The chain has TRBV6-6 and TRBJ2-3; tentative D call: TRBD2 (6 bases). The sequence was collected from a young man in good health. CDR3 amino acids: CASSYRAGGDTQYF. The CDR3 DNA sequence: TGTGCCAGCAGTTATAGGGCAGGAGGGGATACGCAGTATTTT.